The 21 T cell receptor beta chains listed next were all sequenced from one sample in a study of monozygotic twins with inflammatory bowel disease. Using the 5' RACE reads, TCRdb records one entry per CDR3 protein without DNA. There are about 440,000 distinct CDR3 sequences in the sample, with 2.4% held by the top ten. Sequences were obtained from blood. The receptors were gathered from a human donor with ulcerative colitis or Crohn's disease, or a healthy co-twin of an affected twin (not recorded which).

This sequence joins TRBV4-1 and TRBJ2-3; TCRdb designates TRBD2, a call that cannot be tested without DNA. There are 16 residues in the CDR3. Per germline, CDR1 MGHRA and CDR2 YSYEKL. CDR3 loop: CASSQSGWEPTDTQYF.

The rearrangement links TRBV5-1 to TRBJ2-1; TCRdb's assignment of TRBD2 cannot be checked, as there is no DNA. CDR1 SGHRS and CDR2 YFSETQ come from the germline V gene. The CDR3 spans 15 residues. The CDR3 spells CASSLALAGGNEQFF.

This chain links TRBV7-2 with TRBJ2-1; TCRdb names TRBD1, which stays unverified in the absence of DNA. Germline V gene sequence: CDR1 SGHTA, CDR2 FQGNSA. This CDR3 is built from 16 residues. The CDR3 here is CASSLDRAGPYNEQFF.

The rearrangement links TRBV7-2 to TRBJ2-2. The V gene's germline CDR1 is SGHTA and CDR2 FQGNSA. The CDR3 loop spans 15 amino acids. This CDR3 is CASSLESGQTGELFF. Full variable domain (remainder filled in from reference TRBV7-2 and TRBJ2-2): GAGVSQSPSNKVTEKGKDVELRCDPISGHTALYWYRQSLGQGLEFLIYFQGNSAPDKSGLPSDRFSAERTGGSVSTLTIQRTQQEDSAVYLCASSLESGQTGELFFGEGSRLTVL.

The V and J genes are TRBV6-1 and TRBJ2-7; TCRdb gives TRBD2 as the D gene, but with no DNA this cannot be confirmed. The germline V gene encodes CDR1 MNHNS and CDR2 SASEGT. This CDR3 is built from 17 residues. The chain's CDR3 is CASSEAIVAGFSYEQYF.

The CDR3 here is CASSLSSGGAGRNEQFF. J is TRBJ2-1 and V is TRBV7-3; TCRdb's D gene call, TRBD2, goes unchecked for lack of DNA. CDR1 and CDR2 from the germline V gene are SGHTA and FQGTGA. The CDR3 is made up of 17 amino acids.

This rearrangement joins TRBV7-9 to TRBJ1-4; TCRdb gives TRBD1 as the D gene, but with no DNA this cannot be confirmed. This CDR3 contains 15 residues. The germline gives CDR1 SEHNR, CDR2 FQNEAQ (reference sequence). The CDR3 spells CASSRRVINEEKLFF.

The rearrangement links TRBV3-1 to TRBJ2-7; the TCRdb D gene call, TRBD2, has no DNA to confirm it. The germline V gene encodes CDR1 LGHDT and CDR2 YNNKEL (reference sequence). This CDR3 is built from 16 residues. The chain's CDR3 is CASSQLTSGVTYEQYF.

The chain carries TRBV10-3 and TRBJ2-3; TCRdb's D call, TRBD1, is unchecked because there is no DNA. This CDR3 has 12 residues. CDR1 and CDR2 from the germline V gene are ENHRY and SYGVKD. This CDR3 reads CAISGGQDTQYF.

The CDR3 sequence: CASTRLAESYEQYF. The chain has TRBV5-1 and TRBJ2-7; TCRdb gives TRBD2 as the D gene, but with no DNA this cannot be confirmed. The length of the CDR3 is 14 residues. In germline, CDR1 is SGHRS, CDR2 YFSETQ.

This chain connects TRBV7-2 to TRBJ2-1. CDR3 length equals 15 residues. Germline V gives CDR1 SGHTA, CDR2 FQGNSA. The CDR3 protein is CASSLGPSRGNEQFF.

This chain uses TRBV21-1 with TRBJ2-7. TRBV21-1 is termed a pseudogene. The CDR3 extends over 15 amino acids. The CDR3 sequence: CASSTTYTVGREQYF.

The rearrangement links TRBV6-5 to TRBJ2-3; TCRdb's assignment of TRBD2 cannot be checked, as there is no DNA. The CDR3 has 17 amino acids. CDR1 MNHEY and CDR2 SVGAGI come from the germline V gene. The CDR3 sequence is CASSYRLAGVSPDTQYF.

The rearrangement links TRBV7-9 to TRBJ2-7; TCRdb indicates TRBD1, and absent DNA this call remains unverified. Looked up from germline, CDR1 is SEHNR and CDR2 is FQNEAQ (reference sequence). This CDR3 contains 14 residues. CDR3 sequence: CTSSSGGSSYEQYF.

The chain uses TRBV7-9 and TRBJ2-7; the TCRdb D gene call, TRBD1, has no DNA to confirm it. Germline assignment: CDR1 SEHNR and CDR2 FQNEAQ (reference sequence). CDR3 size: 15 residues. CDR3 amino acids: CASSSLVGVSYEQYF.

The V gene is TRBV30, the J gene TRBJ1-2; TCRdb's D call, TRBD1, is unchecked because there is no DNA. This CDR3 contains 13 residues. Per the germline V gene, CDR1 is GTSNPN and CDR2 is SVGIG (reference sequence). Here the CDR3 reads CAWRPGPFMGYTF.

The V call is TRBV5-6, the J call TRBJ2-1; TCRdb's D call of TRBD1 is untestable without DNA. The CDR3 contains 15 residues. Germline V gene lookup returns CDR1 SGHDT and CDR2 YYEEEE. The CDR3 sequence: CASSPWTGIHNEQFF.

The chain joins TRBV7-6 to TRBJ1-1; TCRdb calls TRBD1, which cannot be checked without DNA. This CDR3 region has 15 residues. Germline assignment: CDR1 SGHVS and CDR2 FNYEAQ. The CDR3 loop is CAGSTQGTGWTEAFF.

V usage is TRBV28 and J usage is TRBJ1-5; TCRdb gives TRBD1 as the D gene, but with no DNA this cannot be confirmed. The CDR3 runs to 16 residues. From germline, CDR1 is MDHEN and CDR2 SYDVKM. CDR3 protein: CASSSGQGKSNQPQHF.

The CDR3 sequence: CASAGTSGYEQYF. This chain links TRBV3-1 with TRBJ2-7; TCRdb proposes TRBD2, but this gene call is untestable without DNA. This CDR3 has 13 amino acids. Germline V gene sequence: CDR1 LGHDT, CDR2 YNNKEL (reference sequence).

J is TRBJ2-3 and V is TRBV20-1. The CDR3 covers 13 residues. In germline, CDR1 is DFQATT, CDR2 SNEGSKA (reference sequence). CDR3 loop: CSALGYGSDTQYF.